This T cell receptor beta chain was identified during a study of regulatory T cells in long-lasting Graves disease. This clonotype was recorded a few times. This CDR3 has 15 amino acids. V was trimmed by 2 bases and J by 1 base, leaving 11 bases between them. Germline V CDR1 and CDR2: MNHEY, SMNVEV (reference sequence). Assembly of TCR beta libraries relied on iRepertoire HTBI primers together with Arm-PCR of CDR3 regions. TCRdb re-derived calls from the multiplex PCR reads in MiXCR, one entry per CDR3 protein. The sample records 400,000 to 500,000 distinct CDR3 sequences, around a fifth being singletons. Indicated time point: persistent/refractory GD, antithyroid drugs over 5 years with positive TRAb. PBMC-derived RNA was used for the TCR library.

This TCR derives from a female donor with Graves disease. The material sequenced was peripheral blood mononuclear cells (PBMCs), taken when the disease was refractory, from a patient treated with antithyroid drugs. The V call is TRBV27, the J call TRBJ2-5; no clear D. The DNA for the CDR3 is TGTGCCAGCAGTTTAACCGCAACGTTCCAAGAGACCCAGTACTTC. It is translated as CASSLTATFQETQYF.